What follows is one TCR beta chain and its context. With 6 bases removed from V and 11 bases from J, the gap between germline ends came to 23 bases. Germline loops: CDR1 SGHRS, CDR2 YFSETQ. The CDR3 is made up of 15 amino acids. MiXCR was run by TCRdb on the RT-PCR reads, yielding one entry per CDR3 protein. The sample consists of about 680,000 distinct CDR3 sequences, over 12% of them appearing once. The TCR sequence derives from a female donor in good health, serving as a healthy control. Specimen: memory CD4+ T cells from blood. The V gene is TRBV5-1, the J gene TRBJ2-2, with unresolved D. In nucleotides, the CDR3 is TGCGCCAGCACCATTGGAACACTCTCCTACCTAGAGCTGTTTTTT. Translation: CASTIGTLSYLELFF.